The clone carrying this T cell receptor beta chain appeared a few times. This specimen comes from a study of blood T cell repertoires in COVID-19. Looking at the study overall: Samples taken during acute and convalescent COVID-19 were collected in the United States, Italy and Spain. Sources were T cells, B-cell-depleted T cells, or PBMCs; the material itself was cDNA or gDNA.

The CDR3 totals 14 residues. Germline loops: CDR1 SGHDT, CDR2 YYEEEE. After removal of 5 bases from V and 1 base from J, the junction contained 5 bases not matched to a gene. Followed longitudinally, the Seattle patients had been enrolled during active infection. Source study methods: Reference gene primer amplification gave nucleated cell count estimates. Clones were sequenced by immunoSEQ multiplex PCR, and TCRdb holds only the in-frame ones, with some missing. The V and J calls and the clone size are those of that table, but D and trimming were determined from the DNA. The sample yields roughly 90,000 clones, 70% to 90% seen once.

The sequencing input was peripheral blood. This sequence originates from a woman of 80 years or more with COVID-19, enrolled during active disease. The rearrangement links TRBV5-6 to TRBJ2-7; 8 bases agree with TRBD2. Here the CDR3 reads CASSSRGGSYEQYF. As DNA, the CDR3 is TGTGCCAGCAGTAGTCGGGGGGGTTCCTACGAGCAGTACTTC. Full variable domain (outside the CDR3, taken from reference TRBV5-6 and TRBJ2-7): DAGVTQSPTHLIKTRGQQVTLRCSPKSGHDTVSWYQQALGQGPQFIFQYYEEEERQRGNFPDRFSGHQFPNYSSELNVNALLLGDSALYLCASSSRGGSYEQYFGPGTRLTVT.